Sequencing of this T cell receptor (beta chain) was carried out in a study of patients and donors after allogeneic stem cell transplantation. TCRdb reprocessed the RT-PCR reads with MiXCR, giving one entry per CDR3 protein. The sample holds 920,000 or so distinct CDR3 sequences, more than 15% seen once. The germline V gene encodes CDR1 SQVTM and CDR2 ANQGSEA. V lost 7 bases and J 2 bases, leaving 17 bases between the germline ends. The CDR3 runs 14 residues. The J gene is TRBJ1-2, the V gene TRBV29-1; a weak D match, TRBD1 (6 bases). This TCR derives from a human donor who was either an allogeneic HSCT recipient or a stem cell or donor lymphocyte infusion donor (not recorded which). It is not recorded whose cells these are; they may come from a transplant donor. The specimen was blood, either unsorted or a sorted T cell fraction (not recorded which). In DNA form, the CDR3 reads TGCAGCGCCCAGAGGGGGTTCCAGAACTATGGCTACACCTTC. Translation gives CSAQRGFQNYGYTF.